Below, one T cell receptor (beta chain) is given with its context. The data originate from a study of blood T cell repertoires in COVID-19. Clones were sequenced by immunoSEQ multiplex PCR, and TCRdb holds only the in-frame ones, with some missing. The sample has more than 400,000 clones, roughly 90% seen once. V gave up 11 bases and J gave up 6 bases, with 10 bases separating them. CDR3 length: 10 amino acids. Germline V gene sequence: CDR1 ENHRY, CDR2 SYGVKD. The sequenced sample was PBMCs or T cells enriched from blood (not recorded which). This receptor was taken from a young woman who had recovered from COVID-19. The chain links TRBV10-3 to TRBJ1-1; D is undetermined. The CDR3 is CAGGQSEAFF. CDR3 in DNA: TGTGCCGGCGGGCAATCTGAAGCTTTCTTT.